This is a list of T cell receptor beta chains from one sample in a study of response to subunit inactivated influenza vaccine. TCRdb re-called the RT-PCR reads with MiXCR, one entry per CDR3 protein. The data show 500,000 to 600,000 distinct CDR3 sequences, approximately 10% seen once. These same data were also listed under a study on T cells expressing NK-cell markers.

Specimen: PBMCs from blood, collected on the day of vaccination. The receptors stem from a man aged 50 to 59 who received an inactivated influenza vaccine. Both conserved end residues are part of each CDR3. The order of the fields is CDR3 length, V gene, J gene, clone size, D gene, CDR3 protein, CDR3 DNA. The D gene is left open where the match is weak. Expanded clones get a size class; other rows say once, few or many, or leave the size out.

>16|TRBV28|TRBJ1-5|few|.
CASTLGWGVPNQPQHF
TGTGCCAGCACCTTAGGGTGGGGGGTACCCAATCAGCCCCAGCATTTT
>15|TRBV20-1|TRBJ1-5|few|.
CSAIGEGGRNQPQHF
TGCAGTGCAATAGGGGAGGGGGGGCGAAATCAGCCCCAGCATTTT
>16|TRBV15|TRBJ2-3|.|TRBD2
CATSREGGGAPDTQYF
TGTGCCACCAGCAGAGAGGGCGGGGGGGCCCCAGATACGCAGTATTTT
>15|TRBV5-1|TRBJ2-7|many|.
CASSLGQVQTYEQYF
TGCGCCAGCAGCTTAGGACAAGTGCAAACCTACGAGCAGTACTTC
>15|TRBV27|TRBJ2-1|few|TRBD1
CASSFGQGPYNEQFF
TGTGCCAGCAGTTTTGGACAGGGTCCTTACAATGAGCAGTTCTTC
>15|TRBV7-2|TRBJ2-1|few|.
CASSPTPLPYNEQFF
TGTGCCAGCAGCCCAACCCCCTTACCCTACAATGAGCAGTTCTTC
>14|TRBV20-1|TRBJ1-2|few|TRBD1
CSARQDRGAYGYTF
TGCAGTGCTAGGCAGGACAGGGGGGCCTATGGCTACACCTTC
>12|TRBV6-2/TRBV6-3|TRBJ1-3|few|.
CASSYVGNTIYF
TGTGCCAGCAGCTACGTTGGAAACACCATATATTTT
>14|TRBV10-3|TRBJ2-7|once|.
CAISESTGQYEQYF
TGTGCCATCAGTGAGTCCACAGGTCAGTACGAGCAGTACTTC
>13|TRBV28|TRBJ2-1|.|.
CASSSGGNNEQFF
TGTGCCAGCAGTTCCGGGGGAAACAATGAGCAGTTCTTC
>15|TRBV11-2|TRBJ1-5|few|.
CASSLGDRHNQPQHF
TGTGCCAGCAGCTTAGGGGACCGACACAATCAGCCCCAGCATTTT
>11|TRBV20-1|TRBJ2-1|.|.
CSAQERYEQFF
TGCAGTGCCCAGGAGAGGTATGAGCAGTTCTTC
>13|TRBV5-1|TRBJ1-1|.|.
CASSLDRVAEAFF
TGCGCCAGCAGCTTGGATAGGGTCGCTGAAGCTTTCTTT
>17|TRBV6-2/TRBV6-3|TRBJ2-7|few|TRBD2
CASSYSYTSGRSYEQYF
TGTGCCAGCAGTTACTCTTATACTAGCGGGAGATCCTACGAGCAGTACTTC
>15|TRBV20-1|TRBJ2-7|.|TRBD2
CSARGLAGGFYEQYF
TGCAGTGCTAGAGGACTAGCGGGGGGCTTCTACGAGCAGTACTTC
>12|TRBV12-3/TRBV12-4|TRBJ1-1|few|.
CASSLGGVRAFF
TGTGCCAGCAGTTTGGGGGGAGTTCGGGCTTTCTTT
>17|TRBV20-1|TRBJ2-1|few|TRBD1
CSARILSGTGTGNEQFF
TGCAGTGCTAGAATACTCTCCGGGACAGGGACGGGGAATGAGCAGTTCTTC
>11|TRBV29-1|TRBJ2-3|few|.
CSGSEVDTQYF
TGCAGCGGCTCCGAGGTAGATACGCAGTATTTT
>14|TRBV29-1|TRBJ2-7|few|.
CSVEDMRGTYEQYF
TGCAGCGTTGAAGATATGAGGGGAACCTACGAGCAGTACTTC
>15|TRBV28|TRBJ1-2|.|.
CASRDSGQRAYGYTF
TGTGCCAGCAGGGACAGTGGGCAAAGGGCGTATGGCTACACCTTC
>16|TRBV4-1|TRBJ2-3|.|.
CASSQVPGIASDTQYF
TGCGCCAGCAGCCAAGTCCCAGGGATCGCCTCAGATACGCAGTATTTT
>16|TRBV6-1|TRBJ2-5|few|TRBD2
CASRKTSGRLWETQYF
TGTGCCAGCAGGAAAACTAGCGGGAGGCTTTGGGAGACCCAGTACTTC
>14|TRBV6-2/TRBV6-3|TRBJ1-1|many|.
CASSYPWGDTEAFF
TGTGCCAGCAGTTACCCGTGGGGGGACACTGAAGCTTTCTTT
>15|TRBV5-1|TRBJ2-7|.|TRBD2
CASRPGLARTYEQYF
TGCGCCAGCAGACCCGGACTAGCTCGAACTTACGAGCAGTACTTC
>13|TRBV27|TRBJ2-3|many|.
CASGRRGTDTQYF
TGTGCCAGCGGTCGGCGGGGCACAGATACGCAGTATTTT
>13|TRBV10-3|TRBJ2-2|many|TRBD1
CAIGTGGDGELFF
TGTGCCATTGGGACAGGGGGCGACGGGGAGCTGTTTTTT
>16|TRBV19|TRBJ2-1|few|TRBD2
CASSKVGGNSYNEQFF
TGTGCCAGTAGTAAAGTGGGGGGGAACTCCTACAATGAGCAGTTCTTC
>14|TRBV4-2|TRBJ2-2|.|.
CASSQVRDTGELFF
TGTGCCAGCAGCCAAGTTCGGGACACCGGGGAGCTGTTTTTT
>15|TRBV12-3/TRBV12-4|TRBJ2-1|few|TRBD2
CASSSLAGPYNEQFF
TGTGCCAGCAGTTCACTAGCGGGGCCCTACAATGAGCAGTTCTTC
>14|TRBV4-3|TRBJ1-1|few|.
CASSQDRKDTEAFF
TGCGCCAGCAGCCAAGACAGGAAGGACACTGAAGCTTTCTTT
>16|TRBV6-2/TRBV6-3|TRBJ1-1|.|.
CASSYSGEGTNTEAFF
TGTGCCAGCAGTTACTCGGGTGAGGGCACAAACACTGAAGCTTTCTTT
>20|TRBV21-1|TRBJ2-3|.|.
CASSSSFRIVDILVTDTQYF
TGTGCCAGCAGCAGCTCTTTTCGTATCGTGGACATTTTGGTAACAGATACGCAGTATTTT
>14|TRBV7-2|TRBJ2-7|.|.
CASRSGTYSYEQYF
TGTGCCAGCAGGTCCGGGACATACTCCTACGAGCAGTACTTC
>15|TRBV7-9|TRBJ1-5|few|.
CASSLDGRGNQPQHF
TGTGCCAGCAGCTTAGACGGCCGGGGCAATCAGCCCCAGCATTTT
>15|TRBV12-3/TRBV12-4|TRBJ2-1|few|TRBD2
CASSRSSGKTHEQFF
TGTGCCAGCAGCCGCTCGAGCGGGAAGACCCATGAGCAGTTCTTC
>15|TRBV20-1|TRBJ1-3|many|.
CSASGFGGSGNTIYF
TGCAGTGCTAGTGGCTTCGGGGGCTCAGGAAACACCATATATTTT
>13|TRBV7-9|TRBJ1-1|many|.
CASSPYGGTEAFF
TGTGCCAGCAGCCCGTACGGTGGCACTGAAGCTTTCTTT
>15|TRBV2|TRBJ2-1|many|.
CASTFSRSSYNEQFF
TGTGCCAGCACCTTCTCCAGGTCATCCTACAATGAGCAGTTCTTC
>13|TRBV11-2|TRBJ2-1|few|.
CASSANANNEQFF
TGTGCCAGCAGCGCGAACGCTAACAATGAGCAGTTCTTC
>16|TRBV12-3/TRBV12-4|TRBJ2-3|few|.
CASSLGPLLEGNTQYF
TGTGCCAGCAGTTTAGGTCCCCTGCTCGAGGGCAATACGCAGTATTTT
>17|TRBV5-5|TRBJ2-6|.|.
CASSLGAVRSGANVLTF
TGTGCCAGCAGCTTGGGGGCAGTTCGCTCTGGGGCCAACGTCCTGACTTTC
>17|TRBV7-2|TRBJ2-7|.|TRBD1
CASSPPGQGARSYEQYF
TGTGCCAGCAGCCCACCGGGACAGGGGGCGCGGTCCTACGAGCAGTACTTC
>17|TRBV7-2|TRBJ2-7|.|TRBD1
CASSSKTGLKRAYEQYF
TGTGCCAGCAGCTCTAAGACAGGGTTGAAGAGGGCCTACGAGCAGTACTTC
>14|TRBV12-3/TRBV12-4|TRBJ1-3|.|.
CASSPENSGNTIYF
TGTGCCAGCAGTCCCGAGAACTCTGGAAACACCATATATTTT
>15|TRBV12-3/TRBV12-4|TRBJ1-1|.|TRBD1
CASSLYRGSDTEAFF
TGTGCCAGCAGTCTTTACAGGGGTTCTGACACTGAAGCTTTCTTT
>14|TRBV12-3/TRBV12-4|TRBJ2-1|few|.
CASSLAQGWNEQFF
TGTGCCAGCAGTTTAGCCCAGGGATGGAATGAGCAGTTCTTC
>12|TRBV29-1|TRBJ2-3|few|.
CSVERGKDTQYF
TGCAGCGTTGAGAGGGGAAAAGATACGCAGTATTTT
>18|TRBV6-2/TRBV6-3|TRBJ2-3|few|TRBD2
CASSYSRASGYSTDTQYF
TGTGCCAGCAGTTACTCGAGGGCTAGCGGTTATAGCACAGATACGCAGTATTTT
>13|TRBV20-1|TRBJ2-3|many|TRBD1
CSARQGFTDTQYF
TGCAGTGCGAGACAGGGGTTCACAGATACGCAGTATTTT
>13|TRBV19|TRBJ1-2|.|.
CASTVRGHYGYTF
TGTGCCAGTACCGTCAGAGGGCACTATGGCTACACCTTC
>14|TRBV28|TRBJ2-7|.|.
CASTAGTATYEQYF
TGTGCCAGTACTGCCGGGACCGCGACCTACGAGCAGTACTTC
>15|TRBV27|TRBJ2-4|few|.
CASSPLGLAKNIQYF
TGTGCCAGCAGTCCCCTAGGGCTGGCCAAAAACATTCAGTACTTC
>15|TRBV27|TRBJ2-7|many|.
CASSLTGTRPYEQYF
TGTGCCAGCAGTTTAACCGGGACGCGTCCCTACGAGCAGTACTTC
>14|TRBV2|TRBJ2-2|many|.
CASSLSGDTGELFF
TGTGCCAGCAGCCTCAGCGGAGACACCGGGGAGCTGTTTTTT
>19|TRBV4-2|TRBJ2-1|.|.
CASSQDYHSGTAPYNEQFF
TGTGCCAGCAGCCAAGATTATCACTCGGGGACGGCCCCCTACAATGAGCAGTTCTTC
>16|TRBV15|TRBJ2-3|.|.
CATSREAGRFTDTQYF
TGTGCCACCAGCAGAGAAGCCGGTCGGTTCACAGATACGCAGTATTTT
>17|TRBV10-2|TRBJ2-6|.|TRBD1
CASSDGTGSSGANVLTF
TGCGCCAGCAGTGATGGGACAGGTAGCTCTGGGGCCAACGTCCTGACTTTC